The 26 T cell receptor beta chains given below trace back to one sample, sequenced in a study of blood T cell repertoires in COVID-19. Sequenced by immunoSEQ multiplex PCR; TCRdb stores in-frame clones only, minus some. The sample includes about 76,000 clones, over 75% seen only once; the top ten take roughly 5.9%. Sequencing input: peripheral blood. The receptors were sampled from a man aged 50-60 years with active COVID-19.

This rearrangement joins TRBV6-2 or TRBV6-3 to TRBJ1-1; TRBD1 aligns across 9 bases. This CDR3 region has 16 residues. J lost 0 bases, V lost 4 bases, and 6 bases had no gene match. Germline V lookup: CDR1 MNHEY, CDR2 SVGEGT. This chain's CDR3 is CASSSRTGVMNTEAFF. In DNA form, the CDR3 reads TGTGCCAGCAGTTCACGGACAGGGGTCATGAACACTGAAGCTTTCTTT.

This clone turned up a few times. The chain carries TRBV7-2 and TRBJ2-1; TRBD2 matches 12 bases. V lost 5 bases to trimming and J lost 6 bases; unmatched junction nucleotides: 11. Germline CDR1 is SGHTA and CDR2 is FQGNSA. The CDR3 is 17 amino acids. The chain's CDR3 is CASSLGALAGGRNEQFF. In DNA, the CDR3 is TGTGCCAGCAGCCTAGGGGCCCTAGCGGGAGGGCGCAATGAGCAGTTCTTC. The full variable domain, its missing parts supplied by reference TRBV7-2 and TRBJ2-1, is GAGVSQSPSNKVTEKGKDVELRCDPISGHTALYWYRQSLGQGLEFLIYFQGNSAPDKSGLPSDRFSAERTGGSVSTLTIQRTQQEDSAVYLCASSLGALAGGRNEQFFGPGTRLTVL.

V usage is TRBV28 and J usage is TRBJ1-6; a weak D match, TRBD1 (6 bases). Germline CDR1 and CDR2: MDHEN and SYDVKM. Trimming removed 6 bases from V and 12 bases from J, with 21 bases in between. The CDR3 is 15 amino acids. The CDR3 protein is CASSSGQPGPRPLHF. DNA for the CDR3: TGTGCCAGCAGCTCCGGACAGCCGGGGCCCAGACCCCTCCACTTT.

CDR3 in DNA: TGTGCCAGTGCCGACGGCGGCGCCGAGCAGTACTTC. Translation: CASADGGAEQYF. This chain uses TRBV19 with TRBJ2-7, with D unresolved. This CDR3 contains 12 residues. The germline V gene has CDR1 LNHDA and CDR2 SQIVND (reference sequence). The ends were cut back, 8 bases at V and 6 bases at J, with 14 bases in the middle.

V is TRBV30 and J is TRBJ1-2; 8 bases line up with TRBD1. With 5 bases clipped from V and 7 bases from J, the junction kept 6 bases outside the gene matches. Germline values: CDR1 GTSNPN, CDR2 SVGIG (reference sequence). This CDR3 has 12 amino acids. CDR3 coding DNA: TGTGCCTGGTCCCCCAGGGGGCTTGGCTACACCTTC. It yields the protein CAWSPRGLGYTF. The full variable domain, in which reference TRBV30 and TRBJ1-2 provide the parts outside the CDR3, is SQTIHQWPATLVQPVGSPLSLECTVEGTSNPNLYWYRQAAGRGLQLLFYSVGIGQISSEVPQNLSASRPQDRQFILSSKKLLLSDSGFYLCAWSPRGLGYTFGSGTRLTVV.

The chain joins TRBV7-2 to TRBJ1-2; the match to TRBD1 covers 7 bases. CDR1 is SGHTA and CDR2 is FQGNSA in the germline V gene. The CDR3 covers 14 residues. Trimming cost V 5 bases and J 5 bases; bases outside gene matches: 8. The CDR3 nucleotides are TGTGCCAGCAGCAACGACCCCAGGGGGTATGGCTACACCTTC. It specifies CASSNDPRGYGYTF.

CDR3 sequence (DNA): TGTGCCAGCAGCCAAAGGCTGGGACTAGCGGGGGTTACGCAGTATTTT. Amino acids: CASSQRLGLAGVTQYF. The V and J genes are TRBV3-1 (or the pseudogene TRBV3-2) and TRBJ2-3; 14 bases agree with TRBD2. The germline CDR1 and CDR2 sequences are LGHDT and YNNKEL (reference sequence). With V trimmed by 2 bases and J by 8 bases, 6 bases remained unmatched. The CDR3 totals 16 residues.

CDR3 DNA: TGTGCCAGCAGCTTCGGGGACAGCTCTGGGGCCAACGTCCTGACTTTC. As protein: CASSFGDSSGANVLTF. V gene TRBV7-3 combines with J gene TRBJ2-6; 7 positions agree with TRBD1. This CDR3 contains 16 residues. With 3 bases clipped from V and 0 bases from J, the junction kept 2 bases outside the gene matches. The germline CDR1 and CDR2 sequences are SGHTA and FQGTGA.

V gene TRBV2 combines with J gene TRBJ1-2; 10 bases align to TRBD1. There are 17 residues in the CDR3. Losses at the gene ends were 2 bases for V and 1 base for J; bases not matched to a gene: 7. The V gene's germline CDR1 is SNHLY and CDR2 FYNNEI. In DNA, the CDR3 is TGTGCCAGCAGTGAATCTAGGGGACAGGGGATTAACTATGGCTACACCTTC. The encoded protein is CASSESRGQGINYGYTF.

The V and J genes are TRBV6-5 and TRBJ1-6; no clear D gene. Germline assignment: CDR1 MNHEY and CDR2 SVGAGI. V was clipped by 5 bases and J by 7 bases, with 9 bases between them. The CDR3 has 13 residues. The CDR3: CASSPQKNSPLHF. In DNA, the CDR3 is TGTGCCAGCAGTCCTCAGAAGAATTCACCCCTCCACTTT.

The chain couples TRBV28 to TRBJ2-1; perhaps TRBD1 as D (6 bases). Germline CDR1 reads MDHEN; CDR2 reads SYDVKM. This CDR3 region has 14 residues. V lost 2 bases, J lost 3 bases, and 8 bases lay in between. As DNA, the CDR3 is TGTGCCAGCAGTTTAATGACAGGCTACAATGAGCAGTTCTTC. This sequence encodes CASSLMTGYNEQFF. Full variable domain (rest looked up from reference TRBV28 and TRBJ2-1): DVKVTQSSRYLVKRTGEKVFLECVQDMDHENMFWYRQDPGLGLRLIYFSYDVKMKEKGDIPEGYSVSREKKERFSLILESASTNQTSMYLCASSLMTGYNEQFFGPGTRLTVL.

V is TRBV19 and J is TRBJ1-4; 8 bases agree with TRBD1. The CDR3 sequence is 21 residues long. Germline V CDR1 and CDR2: LNHDA, SQIVND (reference sequence). Trimming cost V 7 bases and J 4 bases; bases outside gene matches: 26. CDR3 amino acids: CASTRTGRAFSGGQDNEKLFF. The DNA for the CDR3 is TGTGCCAGTACCCGAACTGGGCGAGCGTTCAGTGGGGGACAGGATAATGAAAAACTGTTTTTT.

The chain combines TRBV7-3 with TRBJ2-7; weak D call: TRBD2 (6 bases). Germline V gene sequence: CDR1 SGHTA, CDR2 FQGTGA. The CDR3 extends over 14 amino acids. Trimming removed 5 bases from V and 0 bases from J, with 11 bases in between. CDR3 in amino acids: CASSLGGPSYEQYF. CDR3 nucleotide sequence: TGTGCCAGCAGCCTCGGGGGTCCCTCCTACGAGCAGTACTTC.

The V and J genes are TRBV9 and TRBJ1-4; 7 bases match TRBD1. Trimming cost V 0 bases and J 8 bases; bases outside gene matches: 7. The germline gives CDR1 SGDLS, CDR2 YYNGEE. The CDR3 has 15 amino acids. CDR3 coding DNA: TGTGCCAGCAGCGTAGGGCCGGACAGGAGGGAAAAACTGTTTTTT. This sequence encodes CASSVGPDRREKLFF. The full variable domain, completed using reference TRBV9 and TRBJ1-4, is DSGVTQTPKHLITATGQRVTLRCSPRSGDLSVYWYQQSLDQGLQFLIQYYNGEERAKGNILERFSAQQFPDLHSELNLSSLELGDSALYFCASSVGPDRREKLFFGSGTQLSVL.

This chain connects TRBV9 to TRBJ1-4; D possibly corresponds to TRBD1 (5 bases). Germline V gene data show CDR1 as SGDLS and CDR2 as YYNGEE. V lost 0 bases and J lost 0, with 9 bases in between. This CDR3 comprises 16 residues. CDR3 region: CASSVGTLTTNEKLFF. The CDR3 nucleotides read TGTGCCAGCAGCGTAGGGACACTAACAACTAATGAAAAACTGTTTTTT.

J is TRBJ2-1 and V is TRBV20-1; perhaps TRBD2 as D (6 bases). Germline loops: CDR1 DFQATT, CDR2 SNEGSKA (reference sequence). CDR3 length: 15 amino acids. The V end lost 3 bases, the J end lost 2 bases, and 14 bases lay between the germline ends. The chain's CDR3 is CSASRPGVTYNEQFF. Written as DNA, the CDR3 is TGCAGTGCTAGTAGGCCGGGAGTTACCTACAATGAGCAGTTCTTC.

V is TRBV5-6 and J is TRBJ1-1; D is perhaps TRBD1 (5 bases). Germline V lookup: CDR1 SGHDT, CDR2 YYEEEE. The CDR3 contains 12 residues. V gave up 4 bases and J gave up 6 bases, with 10 bases separating them. In nucleotides, the CDR3 is TGTGCCAGCAGCCTGTGGGGGGCTGAAGCTTTCTTT. This sequence encodes CASSLWGAEAFF.

The V gene is TRBV28, the J gene TRBJ1-1; 12 bases are shared with TRBD1. Germline loops: CDR1 MDHEN, CDR2 SYDVKM. With 3 bases clipped from V and 11 bases from J, the junction kept 7 bases outside the gene matches. The CDR3 covers 14 residues. The CDR3 spells CASSFRGQGATAFF. The CDR3 DNA reads TGTGCCAGCAGTTTTAGGGGACAGGGGGCGACGGCTTTCTTT.

By sample fraction, this clone is medium-sized. Additional DNA sequences in this sample encode the identical CDR3. The chain combines TRBV7-9 with TRBJ2-7; unclear D gene. Germline V gene data show CDR1 as SEHNR and CDR2 as FQNEAQ (reference sequence). The CDR3 is made up of 11 amino acids. V was clipped by 4 bases and J by 4 bases, with 5 bases between them. The DNA for the CDR3 is TGTGCCAGCAGCTCCCGTTACGAGCAGTACTTC. It encodes CASSSRYEQYF.

The J gene is TRBJ1-3, the V gene TRBV18, with a weak D call TRBD1 (5 bases). Germline V lookup: CDR1 KGHSH, CDR2 LQKENI. CDR3 length: 18 amino acids. V gave up 3 bases and J gave up 0 bases, with 18 bases separating them. CDR3 sequence reads: CASSPSQGSLLSGNTIYF. CDR3 coding DNA: TGTGCCAGCTCACCGTCGCAGGGCTCTCTCCTCTCTGGAAACACCATATATTTT.

This clone was found a few times. The rearrangement links TRBV7-2 to TRBJ2-7; a weak D match, TRBD1 (6 bases). This CDR3 is 15 amino acids long. Germline CDR1 is SGHTA and CDR2 is FQGNSA. V was pared by 1 base and J by 3 bases, with 13 bases between. CDR3 in DNA: TGTGCCAGCAGCTTAGTGGCAGGACAGAACTACGAGCAGTACTTC. Protein sequence: CASSLVAGQNYEQYF. Full variable domain (outside the CDR3, taken from reference TRBV7-2 and TRBJ2-7): GAGVSQSPSNKVTEKGKDVELRCDPISGHTALYWYRQSLGQGLEFLIYFQGNSAPDKSGLPSDRFSAERTGGSVSTLTIQRTQQEDSAVYLCASSLVAGQNYEQYFGPGTRLTVT.

V is TRBV30 and J is TRBJ2-7; D is perhaps TRBD1 (6 bases). The length of the CDR3 is 13 residues. V was cut by 3 bases and J by 3 bases, with 12 bases left in between. CDR1 is GTSNPN and CDR2 is SVGIG in the germline V gene (reference sequence). CDR3 protein: CAWRRAGVYEQYF. The DNA for the CDR3 is TGTGCCTGGAGGAGGGCAGGGGTCTACGAGCAGTACTTC.

J is TRBJ2-7 and V is TRBV4-3; D is unclear. Germline-derived CDR1 and CDR2 are LGHNA and YSLEER. Trimming took 0 bases from V and 5 from J, leaving 11 bases between them. This CDR3 contains 14 residues. This CDR3 reads CASSQDRGTHEQYF. In DNA, the CDR3 is TGCGCCAGCAGCCAAGATCGAGGCACCCACGAGCAGTACTTC.

This clone showed up just once. V usage is TRBV13 and J usage is TRBJ2-7; 9 bases match TRBD2. There are 17 residues in the CDR3. Germline V gene data show CDR1 as PRHDT and CDR2 as FYEKMQ (reference sequence). V shed 2 bases, J shed 4 bases, and the junction held 12 bases outside the gene matches. The CDR3 loop reads CASSLSLPAGGSYEQYF. CDR3 coding DNA: TGTGCCAGCAGCTTATCCCTTCCAGCGGGAGGCTCTTACGAGCAGTACTTC.

The chain employs TRBV6-9 and TRBJ1-2; no clear D gene. The CDR3 sequence is 13 residues long. The V end lost 2 bases, the J end lost 0 bases, and 4 bases lay between the germline ends. CDR1 is MNHGY, CDR2 SVAAGI, per germline. The CDR3 reads CASSYPSNYGYTF. The CDR3, as DNA: TGTGCCAGCAGTTATCCCTCTAACTATGGCTACACCTTC.

The chain carries TRBV27 and TRBJ2-2; 7 bases agree with TRBD2. CDR3 length equals 16 residues. With 7 bases clipped from V and 1 base from J, the junction kept 9 bases outside the gene matches. Germline CDR1 MNHEY, CDR2 SMNVEV (reference sequence). CDR3 amino acids: CASKGGAGLNTGELFF. In DNA form, the CDR3 reads TGTGCCAGCAAGGGAGGGGCGGGGCTGAACACCGGGGAGCTGTTTTTT.